This TCR beta chain originates from a study of T cell changes during pregnancy in multiple sclerosis. From germline, CDR1 is SGDLS and CDR2 YYNGEE. The CDR3 is made up of 15 amino acids. V gave up 0 bases and J gave up 5 bases, with 11 bases separating them. Some clones are missing from TCRdb's copy, which holds only in-frame ones; the method was immunoSEQ multiplex PCR. This sample has about 59,000 clones, with more than 85% found just once. The source of this sequence is a female donor with multiple sclerosis, enrolled in a pregnancy study. The chain recombines TRBV9 with TRBJ2-2; D possibly corresponds to TRBD2 (7 bases). The material sequenced was CD8+ T cells from peripheral blood mononuclear cells, taken in the third trimester of pregnancy. The chain's CDR3 is CASSVEGGLTGELFF. DNA for the CDR3: TGTGCCAGCAGCGTAGAGGGGGGGCTGACCGGGGAGCTGTTTTTT.